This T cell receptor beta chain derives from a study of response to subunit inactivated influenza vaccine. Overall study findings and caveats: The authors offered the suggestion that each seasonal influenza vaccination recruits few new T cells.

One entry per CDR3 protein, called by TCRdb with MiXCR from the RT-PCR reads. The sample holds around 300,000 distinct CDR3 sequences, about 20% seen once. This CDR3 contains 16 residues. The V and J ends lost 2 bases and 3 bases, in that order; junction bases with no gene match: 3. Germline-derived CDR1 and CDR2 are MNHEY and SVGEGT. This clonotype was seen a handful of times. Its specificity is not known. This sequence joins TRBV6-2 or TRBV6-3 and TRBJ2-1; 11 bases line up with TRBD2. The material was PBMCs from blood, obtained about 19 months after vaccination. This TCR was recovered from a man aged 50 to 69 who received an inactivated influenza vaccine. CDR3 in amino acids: CASSYGLAGGYNEQFF. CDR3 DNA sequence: TGTGCCAGCAGTTACGGGCTAGCGGGAGGCTACAATGAGCAGTTCTTC.